The TCR beta chain under discussion was sequenced for a study of T cells after posttransplantation cyclophosphamide (dated by TCRdb to 2016 to 2017). With respect to the entire study: The study tracked T cell repertoire reconstitution by TRB sequencing after myeloablative bone marrow transplantation using posttransplantation cyclophosphamide as GVHD prophylaxis. Antigen receptor sequencing was done on samples from some 34 PTCy-treated patients and from approximately 17 related bone marrow donors of those patients. TRB sequencing was performed on blood from all 35 or so PTCy patients with 1-year posttransplant specimens. Up to 3 additional blood samples from 2 to 5.2 years after transplant were also TRB-sequenced in 3 patients, as was pretransplant blood from a handful of patients. TRA and TRB clonality were tightly correlated in about ten samples, so subsequent TCR analyses focused on TRB only. Public TRB sequences were compared against a database of over 3,000 sequences linked to responses to pathogens, tumor antigens, self-antigens and alloantigens.

As regards this clone: No cognate antigen has been identified for it. No base-level quality is on record; no much larger clone is a single base apart.

The full study reports these points: Donor-recipient similarity was low at 1-2 months but rose over the first year, and later blood repertoires were often dominated by donor CD8+ memory clones. The TRB repertoires of T cells infiltrating skin or GI tract showed only limited overlap with the TRB repertoires of T cells in blood. Across 45 or so patients, recipient CMV seropositivity and CMV reactivation were highly associated with TRB clonality; PTCy diversity was similar to CNI/methotrexate controls.

Genomic DNA was the input for TRB sequencing, which was run either with the immunoSEQ assay at survey resolution or with the hsTCRB kit. In the source study's methods: The immunoSEQ software handled initial read processing, and the LymphoSeq R package was used for repertoire analyses. Clonality was computed as 1 minus normalized Shannon entropy, and a Gini coefficient was also calculated for each TRB dataset. Phenotypes of unsorted samples were inferred by mapping TRB sequences from sorted subsets of the recipient or donor onto the same recipient's unsorted samples. This is the immuneACCESS table as TCRdb keeps it, with only in-frame sequences that have V and J called. A part of the clones is gone; compared with another copy, unresolved V genes explain less than half, and the rest is unexplained. V and J calls and clone size follow that table, whereas D and trimming were derived from the DNA. This sample gives about 32,000 clones in total; about 90% of them show up just once. The ten largest clones add up to 14% to 15% of the sample.

PTCy-treated patients came from a prospective multi-institutional clinical trial. Peripheral blood and bone marrow mononuclear cells were isolated by Ficoll-Hypaque density centrifugation and were cryopreserved. The sequence came from a woman aged 40 to 49 with a blood cancer, CMV-positive, and with a related stem cell donor. Specimen: PBMCs.

In nucleotide form, the sequence is TGTGCCAGCAGCTTAATGTGGGGACTTAGGGAGACCCAGTACTTC. It encodes CASSLMWGLRETQYF. The chain links TRBV7-2 with TRBJ2-5; tentative D gene TRBD2, with 6 bases matching. Per the germline V gene, SGHTA is the CDR1 and FQGNSA is the CDR2. The CDR3 has 15 amino acids, counting the end cysteine and phenylalanine. This entry keeps only the CDR3 DNA: 45 bases, framed from base 1. V sheds 2 bases and J sheds 5 bases, leaving 15 bases between their ends.